These T cell receptor beta chains were read from a single sample in a study of blood T cell repertoires in COVID-19. Sequencing was performed with immunoSEQ multiplex PCR; in TCRdb, only in-frame clones are kept and a portion is missing. The data hold fewer than 300,000 clones, with roughly 80% observed a single time. The sequencing sample was made of peripheral blood. These receptors were taken from a human donor with COVID-19, enrolled during active disease. The donor label of this sample is uncertain. The CDR3 runs from the conserved cysteine through the conserved F or W. Each record gives: clone size, J gene, D gene, V gene, CDR3 protein, CDR3 DNA. The D gene is left open where the match is weak. Rows may omit the clone size; those that give it use once, few, many or a size class.

size: NA; J: TRBJ2-1; D: TRBD2; V: TRBV6-6; CDR3: CASTRSLGTSGRHEQFF; DNA: TGTGCCAGCACTCGCTCTCTTGGGACTAGCGGGAGGCATGAGCAGTTCTTC
size: NA; J: TRBJ2-3; D: TRBD1; V: TRBV19; CDR3: CASSLTPGQGGDTQYF; DNA: TGTGCCAGTAGTCTCACACCGGGACAGGGAGGAGATACGCAGTATTTT
size: NA; J: TRBJ1-1; D: NA; V: TRBV6-1; CDR3: CASSEMSRGEAFF; DNA: TGTGCCAGCAGTGAAATGAGTCGGGGTGAAGCTTTCTTT
size: NA; J: TRBJ1-3; D: TRBD1; V: TRBV5-1; CDR3: CASSLEGQGNIRSGNTIYF; DNA: TGCGCCAGCAGCTTGGAGGGACAGGGAAACATTCGGTCTGGAAACACCATATATTTT
size: NA; J: TRBJ2-5; D: TRBD1; V: TRBV5-6; CDR3: CASSAQQGASGETQYF; DNA: TGTGCCAGCAGCGCACAACAGGGGGCATCAGGAGAGACCCAGTACTTC
size: few; J: TRBJ1-6; D: NA; V: TRBV6-1; CDR3: CASSRTGDNSPLHF; DNA: TGTGCCAGCAGCAGGACGGGAGATAATTCACCCCTCCACTTT
size: NA; J: TRBJ1-1; D: NA; V: TRBV5-1; CDR3: CASSLGSLQAEAFF; DNA: TGCGCCAGCAGCTTGGGGTCCCTTCAGGCTGAAGCTTTCTTT
size: NA; J: TRBJ1-5; D: TRBD1; V: TRBV27; CDR3: CASSLGGQGGRPQHF; DNA: TGTGCCAGCAGTTTAGGGGGACAGGGGGGGCGGCCCCAGCATTTT
size: NA; J: TRBJ2-1; D: TRBD2; V: TRBV19; CDR3: CASSPGTSGKEQFF; DNA: TGTGCCAGTAGTCCCGGGACTAGCGGGAAGGAGCAGTTCTTC
size: NA; J: TRBJ2-7; D: TRBD2; V: TRBV28; CDR3: CASSFVLAAGSSYEQYF; DNA: TGTGCCAGCAGTTTCGTTCTAGCGGCAGGGAGCTCCTACGAGCAGTACTTC
size: few; J: TRBJ1-1; D: NA; V: TRBV27; CDR3: CASGPRVLAEAFF; DNA: TGTGCCAGCGGCCCCCGGGTCTTAGCTGAAGCTTTCTTT
size: NA; J: TRBJ2-6; D: TRBD2; V: TRBV13; CDR3: CASSSGLAGGRSSGANVLTF; DNA: TGTGCCAGCAGCTCGGGACTAGCGGGAGGAAGGAGCTCTGGGGCCAACGTCCTGACTTTC
size: once; J: TRBJ1-1; D: NA; V: TRBV6-4; CDR3: CASSGTVNTEAFF; DNA: TGTGCCAGCAGCGGGACTGTGAACACTGAAGCTTTCTTT
size: NA; J: TRBJ2-5; D: TRBD2; V: TRBV5-4; CDR3: CASSFMVGTSGFQETQYF; DNA: TGTGCCAGCAGCTTTATGGTCGGGACTAGCGGGTTCCAAGAGACCCAGTACTTC